The clone carrying this T cell receptor beta chain was seen a handful of times. The entry originates in a study of T-cell reconstitution after alpha-beta-depleted transplantation in children. Molecular barcoding with unique molecular identifiers was used for the TCRbeta library. In TCRdb, the PCR reads were re-called with MiXCR into one record per CDR3 protein. The table records roughly 300,000 distinct CDR3 sequences, 9% to 12% of them present only once. The sequence came from a human donor who donated a stem cell graft to a child with acute lymphoblastic leukemia. The sample was PBMCs from the stem cell graft donor, taken from the stem cell graft.

CDR3 bases: TGCGCCAGCAGCTTGGTGGCAGGGGACCGCTACGAGCAGTACTTC. This codes for CASSLVAGDRYEQYF. The chain combines TRBV5-1 with TRBJ2-7, with D possibly matching TRBD1 (6 bases). Germline CDR1 reads SGHRS; CDR2 reads YFSETQ. This CDR3 contains 15 residues. Trimming cost V 0 bases and J 3 bases, with 13 bases left between them.